This passage covers 7 T cell receptor beta chains from one sample sequenced in a study of vaccination effects on CD4 cells after COVID-19. Once cultured for approximately ten days, the cells underwent separation to obtain CD4+ T cells. What these receptors recognize is not known. Sequencing was performed with immunoSEQ multiplex PCR; in TCRdb, only in-frame clones are kept and a portion is missing. The sample holds around 50,000 clones, about 78% seen once. The starting material was CD4+ T cells from PBMCs cultured without peptide, obtained before COVID-19 vaccination. These TCRs come from a human donor who had a prior SARS-CoV-2 infection.

V usage is TRBV19 and J usage is TRBJ1-2; a weak D match, TRBD1 (5 bases). From germline, CDR1 is LNHDA and CDR2 SQIVND (reference sequence). The CDR3 runs to 15 residues. The germline V and J ends were trimmed by 3 bases and 8 bases, with 19 bases remaining between them. The CDR3 protein is CASSISPPGTGGYTF. The CDR3 nucleotides read TGTGCCAGTAGTATTTCCCCCCCAGGGACGGGGGGCTACACCTTC.

J is TRBJ1-1 and V is TRBV30, with 10 bases lining up with TRBD1. The germline V gene encodes CDR1 GTSNPN and CDR2 SVGIG (reference sequence). The CDR3 is made up of 13 amino acids. Trimming removed 5 bases from V and 5 bases from J; junction bases left unmatched: 5. CDR3 in amino acids: CAWERDRGTEAFF. The CDR3 DNA reads as TGTGCCTGGGAACGGGACAGGGGTACTGAAGCTTTCTTT.

CDR3 in DNA: TGTGCTAGTGTAAGGGACAGTGGTTATGGCTACACCTTC. Translating it yields CASVRDSGYGYTF. The chain combines TRBV12-5 with TRBJ1-2, with TRBD1 matching over 7 bases. V was pared by 7 bases and J by 5 bases, with 7 bases of the junction left unmatched. The CDR3 is 13 amino acids. The germline gives CDR1 LGHNT, CDR2 FRNRAP.

The rearrangement uses TRBV7-2 and TRBJ2-1, with a tentative D call TRBD2 (6 bases). Germline V CDR1 and CDR2: SGHTA, FQGNSA. The CDR3 contains 18 residues. The germline V and J ends were trimmed by 4 bases and 3 bases, with 22 bases remaining between them. The DNA for the CDR3 is TGTGCCAGCAGCTCATACCGGGACGAAAGCGGGTACTACAATGAGCAGTTCTTC. Its protein is CASSSYRDESGYYNEQFF.

The rearrangement links TRBV27 to TRBJ2-7; 7 bases match TRBD1. This CDR3 contains 14 residues. With V trimmed by 6 bases and J by 3 bases, 8 bases remained unmatched. Germline CDR1 reads MNHEY; CDR2 reads SMNVEV (reference sequence). DNA for the CDR3: TGTGCCAGCAGACGACAGGGCAGGGACTACGAGCAGTACTTC. It specifies CASRRQGRDYEQYF.

The gene calls are TRBV4-1 and TRBJ1-2; D possibly corresponds to TRBD1 (5 bases). The germline V gene encodes CDR1 MGHRA and CDR2 YSYEKL. This CDR3 region has 15 residues. Deletions cut 7 bases from V and 1 base from J, with 16 bases between. CDR3 coding DNA: TGCGCCAGCACCCCCAGACAGCTCCTTAACTATGGCTACACCTTC. Encoded protein: CASTPRQLLNYGYTF.

V gene TRBV5-1 combines with J gene TRBJ2-3, with 12 bases fitting TRBD2. Germline assignment: CDR1 SGHRS and CDR2 YFSETQ. The CDR3 extends over 16 amino acids. V shed 2 bases and J 2 bases; nucleotides not matched to a gene: 3. CDR3 sequence: CASSLGLAGLTDTQYF. Here the CDR3 DNA reads TGCGCCAGCAGCTTAGGACTAGCGGGGCTCACAGATACGCAGTATTTT.